One sample yielded the 20 T cell receptor beta chains listed below, sequenced in a study of blood T cell repertoires in COVID-19. Only in-frame clones appear in the TCRdb table, and some are missing; sequencing was by immunoSEQ multiplex PCR. Altogether fewer than 95,000 clones are present, approximately 88% being singletons, with the ten largest covering around 0.47%. The specimen was peripheral blood. The receptor set was obtained from a man between 60 and 75 years old with acute or convalescent COVID-19.

The chain is built from TRBV18 and TRBJ1-2, with D tentatively TRBD1 (6 bases). Germline V gene lookup returns CDR1 KGHSH and CDR2 LQKENI. Deletions cut 3 bases from V and 7 bases from J, with 12 bases between. The CDR3 sequence is 13 residues long. The CDR3 nucleotides are TGTGCCAGCTCACCGGGGGGGGCGAGTGGCTACACCTTC. It codes for CASSPGGASGYTF.

This clone appeared a single time. This chain links TRBV5-8 with TRBJ2-7; the D gene is possibly TRBD1 (6 bases). Germline CDR1 SGHTS, CDR2 YDEGEE. The CDR3 extends over 16 amino acids. V was cut by 4 bases and J by 0 bases, with 17 bases left in between. The CDR3 DNA reads TGTGCCAGCAGCGTATCCAGGGGTCTACGCTCCTACGAGCAGTACTTC. Translating it yields CASSVSRGLRSYEQYF.

The chain joins TRBV28 to TRBJ1-4, with TRBD1 matching over 8 bases. The germline CDR1 and CDR2 sequences are MDHEN and SYDVKM. This CDR3 is built from 14 residues. V lost 5 bases to trimming and J lost 8 bases; unmatched junction nucleotides: 7. The CDR3 is CASSGQGVGEKLFF. CDR3 DNA sequence: TGTGCCAGCAGTGGACAGGGTGTGGGCGAAAAACTGTTTTTT. Based on the CDR3 plus reference TRBV28 and TRBJ1-4, the full variable domain is DVKVTQSSRYLVKRTGEKVFLECVQDMDHENMFWYRQDPGLGLRLIYFSYDVKMKEKGDIPEGYSVSREKKERFSLILESASTNQTSMYLCASSGQGVGEKLFFGSGTQLSVL.

The chain recombines TRBV30 with TRBJ1-3, with D tentatively TRBD1 (5 bases). CDR1 is GTSNPN, CDR2 SVGIG, per germline (reference sequence). The CDR3 spans 11 residues. DNA of the CDR3: TGTGGGGGGGATACTGGAAACACCATATATTTT. Encoded protein: CGGDTGNTIYF.

This clone was recorded once. This sequence joins TRBV10-1 and TRBJ2-7; TRBD1 aligns across 8 bases. The J segment lost 2 bases and the V segment lost 3 bases, leaving 9 bases of the junction unmatched. This CDR3 is built from 16 residues. The germline V gene encodes CDR1 WNHNN and CDR2 SYGVQD (reference sequence). The CDR3 protein is CASSDQRTGTTYEQYF. CDR3 coding DNA: TGCGCCAGCAGTGATCAACGGACAGGGACAACCTACGAGCAGTACTTC.

This clone was seen once. The chain combines TRBV6-5 with TRBJ1-3; 7 bases fit TRBD1. The CDR3 extends over 14 amino acids. J was trimmed by 4 bases and V by 6 bases; bases with no gene match: 6. Germline V CDR1 and CDR2: MNHEY, SVGAGI. The CDR3 DNA sequence: TGTGCCAGCAGGATACAGGGGCAGGGAAACACCATATATTTT. It is translated as CASRIQGQGNTIYF.

The chain combines TRBV6-5 with TRBJ2-2; perhaps TRBD2 as D (5 bases). The CDR3 consists of 12 residues. V was trimmed by 6 bases and J by 5 bases, leaving 7 bases between them. Germline CDR1 reads MNHEY; CDR2 reads SVGAGI. The CDR3 DNA sequence: TGTGCCAGCAGGAGCGGTACCGGGGAGCTGTTTTTT. As protein: CASRSGTGELFF.

The count of this clone is one. The V and J genes are TRBV9 and TRBJ1-1; 10 positions agree with TRBD1. The V gene end was trimmed by 4 bases and the J gene end by 4 bases; junction bases not matched to a gene: 7. Germline V CDR1 and CDR2: SGDLS, YYNGEE. The CDR3 sequence is 15 residues long. CDR3 loop: CASSPRTGGGTEAFF. CDR3 nucleotide sequence: TGTGCCAGCAGCCCCAGGACAGGGGGAGGCACTGAAGCTTTCTTT.

The rearrangement links TRBV2 to TRBJ1-5; D is unresolved. The CDR3 has 15 amino acids. From germline, CDR1 is SNHLY and CDR2 FYNNEI. The germline V and J ends were trimmed by 4 bases and 7 bases, with 17 bases remaining between them. The CDR3 spells CASSGSTSSGQPQHF. DNA of the CDR3: TGTGCCAGCAGTGGTTCAACCTCTTCAGGCCAGCCCCAGCATTTT. Supplemented by reference TRBV2 and TRBJ1-5, the full variable domain reads EPEVTQTPSHQVTQMGQEVILRCVPISNHLYFYWYRQILGQKVEFLVSFYNNEISEKSEIFDDQFSVERPDGSNFTLKIRSTKLEDSAMYFCASSGSTSSGQPQHFGDGTRLSIL.

The J gene is TRBJ2-1, the V gene TRBV28; 9 positions agree with TRBD1. Germline V gives CDR1 MDHEN, CDR2 SYDVKM. This CDR3 comprises 16 residues. Losses at the gene ends were 3 bases for V and 7 bases for J; bases not matched to a gene: 10. CDR3 region: CASSFPDRGRANEQFF. Written as DNA, the CDR3 is TGTGCCAGCAGTTTCCCGGACAGGGGAAGAGCAAATGAGCAGTTCTTC.

The chain links TRBV5-4 to TRBJ1-2; D ambiguous. Trimming removed 2 bases from V and 4 bases from J, with 9 bases in between. In germline, CDR1 is SGHNT, CDR2 YYREEE (reference sequence). The CDR3 sequence is 13 residues long. CDR3 region: CASSFRNSYGYTF. The DNA for the CDR3 is TGTGCCAGCAGCTTCAGGAATTCCTATGGCTACACCTTC.

The V call is TRBV11-3, the J call TRBJ2-3; maybe TRBD2 (6 bases). Germline V gene lookup returns CDR1 SGHNT and CDR2 YENEEA. V lost 1 base and J lost 2, with 7 bases in between. The CDR3 consists of 14 residues. In nucleotides, the CDR3 is TGTGCCAGCAGCTTAGGACTAGTCACAGATACGCAGTATTTT. As protein: CASSLGLVTDTQYF.

J is TRBJ2-2 and V is TRBV6-5; possibly TRBD2 for D (6 bases). This CDR3 is 14 amino acids long. Per germline, CDR1 MNHEY and CDR2 SVGAGI. DNA of the CDR3: TGTGCGGTAAGGAGGGCGAGTAACACCGGGGAGCTGTTTTTT. Encoded protein: CAVRRASNTGELFF.

V gene TRBV5-1 combines with J gene TRBJ2-3; 8 bases are shared with TRBD2. The trim removed 4 bases at V and 4 bases at J, leaving 11 bases unmatched. The CDR3 loop spans 16 amino acids. Germline assignment: CDR1 SGHRS and CDR2 YFSETQ. In DNA, the CDR3 is TGCGCCAGCAGCGGGGGGTGGAGCGGGAGTGCAGATACGCAGTATTTT. Translation: CASSGGWSGSADTQYF.

This clone was seen once. This sequence joins TRBV24-1 and TRBJ1-1; D is uncertain. V lost 5 bases and J 5 bases, leaving 11 bases between the germline ends. There are 13 residues in the CDR3. CDR1 KGHDR and CDR2 SFDVKD come from the germline V gene. CDR3: CATSGEGSTEAFF. The CDR3 DNA sequence: TGTGCCACCAGTGGCGAGGGAAGTACTGAAGCTTTCTTT.

The rearrangement joins TRBV11-2 to TRBJ2-7, with 8 bases identical to TRBD2. There are 17 residues in the CDR3. V lost 4 bases to trimming and J lost 2 bases; unmatched junction nucleotides: 13. The germline gives CDR1 SGHAT, CDR2 FQNNGV. CDR3 DNA sequence: TGTGCCAGCAGCTACCCAGCAATCGTCGGGAGGGCCTACGAGCAGTACTTC. Amino acid sequence: CASSYPAIVGRAYEQYF.

The genes are TRBV29-1 and TRBJ1-2; D may be TRBD1 (5 bases). Trimming shortened V by 0 bases and J by 4 bases, and 6 bases separated the two germline ends. The CDR3 has 12 residues. In germline, CDR1 is SQVTM, CDR2 ANQGSEA. The CDR3: CSVEDRAYGYTF. DNA for the CDR3: TGCAGCGTTGAAGACAGGGCCTATGGCTACACCTTC. Based on the CDR3 plus reference TRBV29-1 and TRBJ1-2, the full variable domain is SAVISQKPSRDICQRGTSLTIQCQVDSQVTMMFWYRQQPGQSLTLIATANQGSEATYESGFVIDKFPISRPNLTFSTLTVSNMSPEDSSIYLCSVEDRAYGYTFGSGTRLTVV.

The chain employs TRBV3-1 (or the pseudogene TRBV3-2) and TRBJ2-5; 8 positions match TRBD2. J lost 4 bases, V lost 1 base, and 5 bases had no gene match. The germline CDR1 and CDR2 sequences are LGHDT and YNNKEL (reference sequence). The CDR3 covers 15 residues. The chain's CDR3 is CASSQGLAIPETQYF. The CDR3 DNA sequence: TGTGCCAGCAGCCAAGGACTAGCGATTCCAGAGACCCAGTACTTC.

The chain joins TRBV28 to TRBJ1-5; 10 bases are shared with TRBD1. J was trimmed by 0 bases and V by 4 bases; bases with no gene match: 9. The CDR3 extends over 18 amino acids. The germline V gene has CDR1 MDHEN and CDR2 SYDVKM. CDR3 DNA sequence: TGTGCCAGCAGTTCCTACCCGACAGGGGGCTTTAGCAATCAGCCCCAGCATTTT. It encodes CASSSYPTGGFSNQPQHF.

This chain connects TRBV5-1 to TRBJ2-3; perhaps TRBD1 as D (6 bases). The CDR3 spans 12 residues. Looked up from germline, CDR1 is SGHRS and CDR2 is YFSETQ. Trimming shortened V by 5 bases and J by 6 bases, and 10 bases separated the two germline ends. In nucleotides, the CDR3 is TGCGCCAGCAGTCCAGGGGCGGATACGCAGTATTTT. It codes for CASSPGADTQYF. The variable domain in full, completed from reference TRBV5-1 and TRBJ2-3, reads KAGVTQTPRYLIKTRGQQVTLSCSPISGHRSVSWYQQTPGQGLQFLFEYFSETQRNKGNFPGRFSGRQFSNSRSEMNVSTLELGDSALYLCASSPGADTQYFGPGTRLTVL.